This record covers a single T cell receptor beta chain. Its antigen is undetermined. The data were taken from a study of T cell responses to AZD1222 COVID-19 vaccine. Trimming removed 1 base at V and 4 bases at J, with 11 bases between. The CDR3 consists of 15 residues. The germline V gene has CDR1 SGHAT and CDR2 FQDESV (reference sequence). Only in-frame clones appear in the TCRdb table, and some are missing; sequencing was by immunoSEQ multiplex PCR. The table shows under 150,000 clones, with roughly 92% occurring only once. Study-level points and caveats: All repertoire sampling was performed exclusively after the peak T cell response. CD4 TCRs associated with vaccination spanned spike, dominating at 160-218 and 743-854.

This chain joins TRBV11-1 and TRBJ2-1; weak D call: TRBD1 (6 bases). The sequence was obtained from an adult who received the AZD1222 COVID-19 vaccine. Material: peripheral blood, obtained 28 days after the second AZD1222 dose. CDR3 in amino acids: CASSLVLGHYNEQFF. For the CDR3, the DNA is TGTGCCAGCAGCTTAGTGTTGGGACATTACAATGAGCAGTTCTTC.